Below, 26 T cell receptor beta chains from the same sample are listed, as sequenced in a study of CD8 T cells in ankylosing spondylitis. A single record per CDR3 protein comes from TCRdb applying MiXCR to the 5' RACE reads. The data hold under 150,000 distinct CDR3 sequences, with roughly 8% observed a single time. Sequences were obtained from synovial fluid, either unsorted or a sorted T cell fraction (not recorded which). These receptor sequences come from a male donor with ankylosing spondylitis.

This clonotype has only a few counts. The chain has TRBV20-1 and TRBJ2-1; 7 bases fit TRBD2. Looked up from germline, CDR1 is DFQATT and CDR2 is SNEGSKA (reference sequence). V trimming: 7 bases; J trimming: 4 bases; junction bases outside the gene matches: 7. CDR3 length: 13 amino acids. CDR3 bases: TGCAGTGTCCCCCTGGGGGGGTACAATGAGCAGTTCTTC. It codes for CSVPLGGYNEQFF.

This clonotype turned up a few times. One end of the junction fails to match germline, which may point to a read error. The chain carries TRBV12-3 or TRBV12-4 and TRBJ1-5; D possibly corresponds to TRBD1 (5 bases). The CDR3 extends over 12 amino acids. The CDR3 coding sequence is TGTGCCAGCAGTTTAGTGGGACGCCATTTCTCATTT. Its protein product is CASSLVGRHFSF.

This clonotype was seen repeatedly, ten times or more. V usage is TRBV15 and J usage is TRBJ2-7; D uncertain. Germline V gene sequence: CDR1 LNHNV, CDR2 YYDKDF (reference sequence). The CDR3 is 13 amino acids. V was trimmed by 0 bases and J by 4 bases, leaving 7 bases between them. This CDR3 is CATSRDKGYEQYF. CDR3 sequence (DNA): TGTGCCACCAGCAGAGATAAAGGGTACGAGCAGTACTTC.

This clonotype occurred a few times. The chain has TRBV20-1 and TRBJ2-5; TRBD1 matches 7 bases. The V and J ends lost 5 bases and 5 bases, in that order; junction bases with no gene match: 11. The CDR3 runs 14 residues. The germline V gene encodes CDR1 DFQATT and CDR2 SNEGSKA (reference sequence). This CDR3 reads CSAPTGVSRETQYF. CDR3 nucleotide sequence: TGCAGTGCTCCCACAGGGGTCTCACGGGAGACCCAGTACTTC.

This clonotype was detected a few times. CDR3 nucleotides: TGTGCCAGCAGGCTCCTTGGGGGACAGAGGCTACGTGGCTACACCTTC. It codes for CASRLLGGQRLRGYTF. The rearrangement uses TRBV28 and TRBJ1-2; 7 bases line up with TRBD1. Germline CDR1 MDHEN, CDR2 SYDVKM. This CDR3 region has 16 residues. Trimming at V came to 6 bases and at J to 7 bases, leaving 17 bases not matched to a gene.

The J gene is TRBJ1-4, the V gene TRBV20-1; D perhaps matches TRBD1 (5 bases). Germline lookup yields CDR1 DFQATT and CDR2 SNEGSKA (reference sequence). V was cut by 5 bases and J by 10 bases, with 11 bases left in between. The CDR3 extends over 11 amino acids. The CDR3 region has the DNA TGCAGTGCTTCCGATCAGGGAAAACTGTTTTTT. It specifies CSASDQGKLFF.

This clonotype was counted between two and nine times. V and J are TRBV5-1 and TRBJ2-1, with D possibly matching TRBD2 (5 bases). This CDR3 is built from 14 residues. Germline CDR1 SGHRS, CDR2 YFSETQ. V lost 2 bases, J lost 3 bases, and 9 bases lay in between. DNA for the CDR3: TGCGCCAGCAGCTTACAGAGCGGCTACAATGAGCAGTTCTTC. It translates to CASSLQSGYNEQFF.

This clonotype was counted at least ten times. This chain connects TRBV2 to TRBJ1-2, with unresolved D. The V end lost 8 bases, the J end lost 7 bases, and 17 bases lay between the germline ends. In germline, CDR1 is SNHLY, CDR2 FYNNEI. The CDR3 extends over 13 amino acids. CDR3: CASEQDAAGGYTF. In DNA, the CDR3 is TGTGCCAGCGAGCAAGATGCTGCGGGTGGCTACACCTTC.

This clonotype was detected many times. This chain connects TRBV7-2 to TRBJ1-1; D uncertain. Trimming removed 0 bases at V and 10 bases at J, with 12 bases between. CDR1 is SGHTA, CDR2 FQGNSA, per germline. The CDR3 is 13 amino acids. The CDR3 region has the DNA TGTGCCAGCAGCTTAGCGGATTGGTCTGGAGCTTTCTTT. It specifies CASSLADWSGAFF.

This clonotype was seen at least ten times. CDR3 in amino acids: CASREAAGASTDTQYF. DNA for the CDR3: TGCGCCAGCAGGGAAGCAGCGGGGGCCTCCACAGATACGCAGTATTTT. The V gene is TRBV5-1, the J gene TRBJ2-3, with 8 nucleotides matching TRBD2. CDR1 and CDR2 from the germline V gene are SGHRS and YFSETQ. The CDR3 is 16 residues long. With 5 bases clipped from V and 2 bases from J, the junction kept 10 bases outside the gene matches.

V and J are TRBV3-1 and TRBJ2-7; either TRBD1 or TRBD2 may fit D (5 bases each). CDR3 length: 14 amino acids. Trimming removed 11 bases from V and 3 bases from J, with 20 bases in between. Germline CDR1 LGHDT, CDR2 YNNKEL (reference sequence). In DNA form, the CDR3 reads TGTGCCTCCTCCATCGGGGCTGCGTTCTACGAGCAGTACTTC. It codes for CASSIGAAFYEQYF.

This clonotype was detected only a few times. The genes are TRBV4-2 and TRBJ2-2, with a possible D match to TRBD1 (6 bases). The CDR3 totals 16 residues. V lost 0 bases and J lost 2, with 10 bases in between. The germline V gene encodes CDR1 LGHNA and CDR2 YNFKEQ. CDR3 residues: CASSQDHRVNTGELFF. DNA of the CDR3: TGTGCCAGCAGCCAAGATCACAGGGTCAACACCGGGGAGCTGTTTTTT.

This clonotype appeared a few times. The chain has TRBV15 and TRBJ2-7; no reliable D call. V was clipped by 5 bases and J by 5 bases, with 7 bases between them. The CDR3 loop spans 11 amino acids. The germline CDR1 and CDR2 sequences are LNHNV and YYDKDF (reference sequence). In nucleotides, the CDR3 is TGTGCCACCAGCCGAGCTGACGAGCAGTACTTC. It codes for CATSRADEQYF.

V gene TRBV10-1 combines with J gene TRBJ2-1, with a possible D match to TRBD1 (6 bases). V dropped 2 bases and J dropped 8 bases, with 10 bases sitting between them. Germline assignment: CDR1 WNHNN and CDR2 SYGVQD (reference sequence). The CDR3 has 13 amino acids. For the CDR3, the DNA is TGCGCCAGCAGTGAGGGCAGGGGTCATGAGCAGTTCTTC. Residues: CASSEGRGHEQFF.

This clonotype has ten or more counts. The chain links TRBV28 to TRBJ1-1; D gene uncertain. CDR1 and CDR2 (germline): MDHEN, SYDVKM. The CDR3 consists of 12 residues. The CDR3: CAIRRFSTEAFF. The CDR3 DNA sequence: TGTGCTATCCGCCGGTTTAGCACTGAAGCTTTCTTT.

This clonotype was seen repeatedly, ten times or more. This chain links TRBV20-1 with TRBJ2-1; maybe TRBD1 (5 bases). Trimming stripped 1 base from V and 0 bases from J, with 13 bases between. Germline V lookup: CDR1 DFQATT, CDR2 SNEGSKA (reference sequence). This CDR3 is 16 amino acids long. The CDR3 reads CSARVGARGSYNEQFF. The CDR3 DNA sequence: TGCAGTGCTAGAGTTGGAGCTAGGGGCTCCTACAATGAGCAGTTCTTC.

This clonotype was recorded at least ten times. This chain uses TRBV20-1 with TRBJ2-5; D might be TRBD1 (6 bases). Germline V CDR1 and CDR2: DFQATT, SNEGSKA (reference sequence). Trimming took off 5 bases at V and 5 bases at J, with 15 bases between the two ends. The CDR3 sequence is 13 residues long. In DNA, the CDR3 is TGCAGTGCTCCCACAGGGTGGGGGGAGACCCAGTACTTC. Its translation: CSAPTGWGETQYF.

The V call is TRBV5-1, the J call TRBJ2-3, with D unclear. The CDR3 consists of 15 residues. Per germline, CDR1 SGHRS and CDR2 YFSETQ. Trimming removed 0 bases from V and 0 bases from J, with 8 bases in between. This chain's CDR3 is CASSLGYSSTDTQYF. In DNA, the CDR3 is TGCGCCAGCAGCTTGGGGTACAGCAGCACAGATACGCAGTATTTT. The full variable domain, completed using reference TRBV5-1 and TRBJ2-3, is KAGVTQTPRYLIKTRGQQVTLSCSPISGHRSVSWYQQTPGQGLQFLFEYFSETQRNKGNFPGRFSGRQFSNSRSEMNVSTLELGDSALYLCASSLGYSSTDTQYFGPGTRLTVL.

In its sample, this clonotype ranks as medium-sized. The chain couples TRBV7-9 to TRBJ1-2; 7 bases are a match to TRBD1. The germline V gene encodes CDR1 SEHNR and CDR2 FQNEAQ (reference sequence). V gave up 5 bases and J gave up 3 bases; unmatched junction bases: 3. The CDR3 has 13 residues. CDR3 DNA sequence: TGTGCCAGCAGCCAGGGACAGTACTATGGCTACACCTTC. Its protein product is CASSQGQYYGYTF.

The chain employs TRBV7-6 and TRBJ2-7; TRBD1 matches 7 bases. The CDR3 totals 15 residues. Losses at the gene ends were 1 base for V and 1 base for J; bases not matched to a gene: 4. The germline V gene has CDR1 SGHVS and CDR2 FNYEAQ. The DNA for the CDR3 is TGTGCCAGCAGCTTAGGGGCGGACAGGTCCTACGAGCAGTACTTC. This translates into CASSLGADRSYEQYF. Full variable domain (missing parts from reference TRBV7-6 and TRBJ2-7): GAGVSQSPRYKVTKRGQDVALRCDPISGHVSLYWYRQALGQGPEFLTYFNYEAQQDKSGLPNDRFSAERPEGSISTLTIQRTEQRDSAMYRCASSLGADRSYEQYFGPGTRLTVT.

The table lists this clonotype with many counts. The chain employs TRBV7-2 and TRBJ2-7, with 9 bases lining up with TRBD2. The CDR3 runs 15 residues. CDR1 and CDR2 (germline): SGHTA, FQGNSA. The junction had 5 bases not matched to a gene; V was cut back by 3 bases and J by 2 bases. The CDR3 spells CASSLGSGSPYEQYF. CDR3 nucleotides: TGTGCCAGCAGCTTGGGTAGCGGGAGTCCCTACGAGCAGTACTTC.

This clonotype was found a few times. V and J are TRBV11-1 and TRBJ2-3, with D possibly being TRBD1 (6 bases). This CDR3 has 14 amino acids. Trimming shortened V by 10 bases and J by 2 bases, and 16 bases separated the two germline ends. In germline, CDR1 is SGHAT, CDR2 FQDESV (reference sequence). CDR3 amino acids: CATQGKQYTDTQYF. Here the CDR3 DNA reads TGTGCCACCCAGGGGAAACAGTACACAGATACGCAGTATTTT.

This clonotype was counted between two and nine times. The chain has TRBV2 and TRBJ1-2; D may be TRBD1 (5 bases). Germline CDR1 and CDR2: SNHLY and FYNNEI. The CDR3 totals 16 residues. V was pared by 4 bases and J by 0 bases, with 15 bases between. In DNA, the CDR3 is TGTGCCAGCAGTGCCTATACCGGGACGGCTAACTATGGCTACACCTTC. Its protein product is CASSAYTGTANYGYTF.

This clonotype was observed many times. The J gene is TRBJ2-1, the V gene TRBV6-6; D is unclear. The CDR3 runs to 10 residues. Looked up from germline, CDR1 is MNHNY and CDR2 is SVGAGI (reference sequence). V was clipped by 2 bases and J by 7 bases, with 0 bases between them. CDR3 coding DNA: TGTGCCAGCAGTTACAATGAGCAGTTCTTC. Amino acids: CASSYNEQFF.

A few counts support this clonotype. This sequence joins TRBV18 and TRBJ1-1, with D hard to call. The CDR3 spans 12 residues. V was shortened by 2 bases and J by 6 bases, with 7 bases between the two germline ends. Germline V CDR1 and CDR2: KGHSH, LQKENI. The DNA for the CDR3 is TGTGCCAGCTCACCAGGAGTCGCTGAAGCTTTCTTT. This gives the protein CASSPGVAEAFF.

This clonotype was detected many times. The chain links TRBV4-2 to TRBJ1-1, with 9 bases fitting TRBD1. Trimming at V came to 4 bases and at J to 3 bases, leaving 6 bases not matched to a gene. There are 15 residues in the CDR3. Germline V gene lookup returns CDR1 LGHNA and CDR2 YNFKEQ. The CDR3 nucleotides read TGTGCCAGCAGCCTCGACAGGGGGTGGGACACTGAAGCTTTCTTT. This sequence encodes CASSLDRGWDTEAFF.